The 10 T cell receptor beta chains in this list originate from one sample, sequenced in a study of human T cells and chemical hapten exposure. TCRdb re-derived calls from the RACE reads in MiXCR, one entry per CDR3 protein. The data hold about 110,000 distinct CDR3 sequences, with roughly 10% observed a single time. Time point of the sample: patch test 2, 6 weeks after DPC sensitization. The treatment is: therapeutic diphenylcyclopropenone sensitization with weekly scalp DPC. The starting material was whole blood, obtained in connection with sensitization to the hapten diphenylcyclopropenone (DPC). The receptor set was obtained from a woman in her thirties or forties with alopecia areata. Some clones in this sample may be carry-over from other donors' samples.

The chain couples TRBV20-1 to TRBJ2-7; D possibly matches TRBD1 or TRBD2 (5 bases each). Trimming shortened V by 1 base and J by 3 bases, and 10 bases separated the two germline ends. The CDR3 runs to 13 residues. CDR1 and CDR2 from the germline V gene are DFQATT and SNEGSKA (reference sequence). CDR3 in amino acids: CSARVAGSYEQYF. CDR3 bases: TGCAGTGCTAGAGTTGCAGGGAGCTACGAGCAGTACTTC.

The chain combines TRBV30 with TRBJ1-1; no definite D call. Germline CDR1 and CDR2: GTSNPN and SVGIG (reference sequence). Trimming stripped 0 bases from V and 2 bases from J, with 19 bases between. This CDR3 has 17 residues. The CDR3 DNA reads TGTGCCTGGAGTGTAGGCAGGTTCCCGGACCGTAACACTGAAGCTTTCTTT. Its translation is CAWSVGRFPDRNTEAFF.

This clonotype was picked up a small number of times. The rearrangement links TRBV12-3 or TRBV12-4 to TRBJ1-1; maybe TRBD1 (6 bases). This CDR3 is 14 amino acids long. V was trimmed by 6 bases and J by 3 bases, leaving 14 bases between them. The CDR3 sequence: CASRFTGMDTEAFF. For the CDR3, the DNA is TGTGCCAGCAGATTTACAGGGATGGACACTGAAGCTTTCTTT.

A few counts support this clonotype. CDR3 residues: CASSFSGSRYEQYF. The CDR3 nucleotides are TGTGCCAGCAGCTTCTCAGGGTCCCGCTACGAGCAGTACTTC. V gene TRBV11-2 combines with J gene TRBJ2-7, with TRBD1 as a possible D gene (5 bases). Trimming removed 3 bases from V and 3 bases from J, with 12 bases in between. The length of the CDR3 is 14 residues. Germline V lookup: CDR1 SGHAT, CDR2 FQNNGV.

There are many counts of this clonotype. The chain links TRBV29-1 to TRBJ2-5; no clear D gene. Germline assignment: CDR1 SQVTM and CDR2 ANQGSEA. Trimming shortened V by 7 bases and J by 1 base, and 10 bases separated the two germline ends. There are 12 residues in the CDR3. DNA of the CDR3: TGCAGCGCCACCGGGTCCCAAGAGACCCAGTACTTC. It specifies CSATGSQETQYF.

This clonotype occurred many times. The rearrangement joins TRBV6-2 or TRBV6-3 to TRBJ2-1; 11 bases are shared with TRBD2. The CDR3 extends over 15 amino acids. V dropped 6 bases and J dropped 4; count of bases not matched to a gene: 5. CDR1 and CDR2 from the germline V gene are MNHEY and SVGEGT. The CDR3: CASRPLAGGYNEQFF. Here the CDR3 DNA reads TGTGCCAGCAGACCTCTAGCGGGGGGATACAATGAGCAGTTCTTC.

This clonotype was seen more than once but under ten times. A junction end diverges from the germline sequence, so it may reflect a read error. The V gene is TRBV7-8, the J gene TRBJ1-3; D remains ambiguous. The CDR3 length is 15 residues. Germline assignment: CDR1 SGHVS and CDR2 FQNEAQ. The CDR3 DNA sequence: TGTTCCAGCAGCTCTGCAGACACCTCTGGAAACACCATATATTTT. Amino acids: CSSSSADTSGNTIYF.

This clonotype appeared many times. The chain is built from TRBV7-8 and TRBJ2-1; 11 bases are a match to TRBD2. Germline CDR1 reads SGHVS; CDR2 reads FQNEAQ. V shed 3 bases, J shed 9 bases, and the junction held 7 bases outside the gene matches. This CDR3 has 15 residues. The DNA of the CDR3 is TGTGCCAGCAGCTTGATAGCGGGGGGGCCCGTTGAGCAGTTCTTC. Translation: CASSLIAGGPVEQFF.

Worth noting for this clonotype: Being one base from a much bigger clone, this may be a read error. The J gene is TRBJ2-3, the V gene TRBV5-1; 9 bases line up with TRBD1. Germline CDR1 is SGHRS and CDR2 is YFSETQ. V gave up 0 bases and J gave up 6 bases; unmatched junction bases: 8. This CDR3 has 16 amino acids. The CDR3 is CASSLGLTGGADTQYF. CDR3 bases: TGCGCCAGCAGCTTGGGCCTTACAGGGGGCGCCGATACGCAGTATTTT. Looking up the rest from reference TRBV5-1 and TRBJ2-3 gives the full variable domain: KAGVTQTPRYLIKTRGQQVTLSCSPISGHRSVSWYQQTPGQGLQFLFEYFSETQRNKGNFPGRFSGRQFSNSRSEMNVSTLELGDSALYLCASSLGLTGGADTQYFGPGTRLTVL.

This clonotype was observed many times. The chain couples TRBV4-2 to TRBJ1-5; weak D call: TRBD1 (6 bases). The CDR3 length is 17 residues. Trimming left V 0 bases short and J 1 base short, with 13 bases between. Germline CDR1 is LGHNA and CDR2 is YNFKEQ. The CDR3 nucleotides read TGTGCCAGCAGCCAAGAAGGGGGAGGGGGAAGCAATCAGCCCCAGCATTTT. Translation gives CASSQEGGGGSNQPQHF.